The clone carrying this TCR beta chain is a singleton in its sample. Random hexamers were used to reverse transcribe an amount of about 0.45 to 1 ug RNA. MiXCR, applied by TCRdb to the immunoSEQ multiplex PCR reads, yields one record per CDR3 protein. Of some 260,000 distinct CDR3 sequences listed, around 95% are singletons. The data were obtained in a study of CD8 T cells in Susac syndrome. Germline V CDR1 and CDR2: SGHRS, YFSETQ. There are 14 residues in the CDR3. V lost 2 bases, J lost 5 bases, and 14 bases lay in between. Isolation of CD8+ and CD4+ T cells was performed negatively, whereas enrichment of TEMRA cells was done by FACS.

This sequence joins TRBV5-1 and TRBJ2-7, with a weak D call TRBD2 (5 bases). The receptor was derived from a human donor with multiple sclerosis. Sequenced: CD4+ T cells from PBMCs. CDR3 coding DNA: TGCGCCAGCAGCTTTCTGTCCCTAGCCAACGAGCAGTACTTC. Encoded protein: CASSFLSLANEQYF.